This T cell receptor beta chain appears in the sequencing data of a study of shared clonotypes between healthy human individuals. The CDR3 has 14 amino acids. V lost 5 bases and J lost 4, with 12 bases in between. CDR1 and CDR2 from the germline V gene are MDHEN and SYDVKM. The assay was carried out at the deep level. Some clones are missing from TCRdb's copy, which holds only in-frame ones; the method was immunoSEQ multiplex PCR. The sample contains 500,000 or so clones, about 96% of which appear only once. The chain employs TRBV28 and TRBJ1-3, with D perhaps matching TRBD1 (6 bases). The receptor was isolated from a woman aged 25 to 39 in good health. What was sequenced was naive CD4+ T cells sorted from blood. Documented subset: CD45RA+ positively selected. CDR3: CASSPRGKGNTIYF. CDR3 DNA sequence: TGTGCCAGCAGTCCAAGGGGGAAGGGAAACACCATATATTTT.